The clone carrying this T cell receptor (beta chain) was seen only a few times. Its antigen is currently unknown. V gave up 6 bases and J gave up 9 bases, with 9 bases separating them. This CDR3 region has 12 residues. Investigators prepared the TCR beta libraries by applying iRepertoire HTBI primers and Arm-PCR of CDR3 regions. MiXCR was run by TCRdb on the multiplex PCR reads, yielding one entry per CDR3 protein. The data hold hundreds of thousands of distinct CDR3 sequences, with approximately 15% observed a single time. Noted time point: newly diagnosed GD, antithyroid drugs for less than 3 months. From RNA extracted from PBMCs, the TCR library was made. These data belong to a study of regulatory T cells in long-lasting Graves disease. Findings and limits, study-wide: Persistent disease was characterized by preferential usage of TRBV28, TRBJ1-2 and TRBJ2-5.

Another study also made use of these data, one on T cells in Graves' hyperthyroidism and ophthalmopathy. This second report adds: Any patient presenting with uncontrolled infection, other autoimmune disease, pregnancy or lactation was left out. The HTBI primer set was used in a first-round RT-PCR of the TCR CDR3.

The material was peripheral blood mononuclear cells (PBMCs), obtained at new diagnosis, from a patient treated with antithyroid drugs. This TCR derives from a woman aged 25 to 39 with Graves disease. The J gene is TRBJ1-6, the V gene TRBV12-3 or TRBV12-4; D ambiguous. The CDR3 region has the DNA TGTGCCAGCAGCCACGCCGGTTCACCCCTCCACTTT. It specifies CASSHAGSPLHF.